Listed here is a single T cell receptor (beta chain). This sample stems from a study of identical twins. With 6 bases clipped from V and 9 bases from J, the junction kept 9 bases outside the gene matches. This CDR3 region has 15 residues. CDR1 and CDR2 (germline): ENHRY, SYGVKD. A single record per CDR3 protein comes from TCRdb applying MiXCR to the 5' RACE reads. The sample shows about 500,000 distinct CDR3 sequences, 14% of them seen only once. This same sample was also taken into another study, of yellow fever vaccine responses in identical twins.

The source of this sequence is a woman between 18 and 29 years old in good health. The chain employs TRBV10-3 and TRBJ2-7; 15 bases match TRBD2. Sequencing was done on a sample of CD4+ T cells sorted from blood. The CDR3 DNA follows: TGTGCCATCAGGTTCGGGACTAGCGGGGGGAACGTGCAGTACTTC. It encodes CAIRFGTSGGNVQYF.